The 13 T cell receptor beta chains reported below all come from one sample, sequenced in a study of blood T cell repertoires in COVID-19. TCRdb keeps only in-frame clones here, not all; method: immunoSEQ multiplex PCR. The table has about 490,000 clones, roughly 88% seen once. Source material: peripheral blood. These receptors came from a human donor in a cohort sampled during active COVID-19.

The gene calls are TRBV11-2 and TRBJ1-2, with a possible D match to TRBD1 (5 bases). Trimming shortened V by 2 bases and J by 8 bases, and 9 bases separated the two germline ends. Germline V lookup: CDR1 SGHAT, CDR2 FQNNGV. This CDR3 comprises 12 residues. The CDR3 is CASSLKGLGYTF. The DNA for the CDR3 is TGTGCCAGCAGCTTAAAGGGGCTGGGCTACACCTTC.

This chain joins TRBV7-6 and TRBJ2-3; 13 nucleotides agree with TRBD2. The CDR3 spans 15 residues. V gave up 5 bases and J gave up 4 bases; unmatched junction bases: 3. Germline CDR1 reads SGHVS; CDR2 reads FNYEAQ. The CDR3 DNA sequence: TGTGCCAGCAGCAAACTAGCGGGAGGGGCAGATACGCAGTATTTT. Its protein product is CASSKLAGGADTQYF.

This clone has only one observation. The genes are TRBV7-3 and TRBJ2-7, with TRBD2 identical over 12 bases. CDR3 length: 15 residues. After removal of 5 bases from V and 5 bases from J, the junction contained 7 bases not matched to a gene. Germline values: CDR1 SGHTA, CDR2 FQGTGA. CDR3 sequence reads: CASSLRTSGINEQYF. The CDR3 DNA reads as TGTGCCAGCAGCCTCCGGACTAGCGGGATCAACGAGCAGTACTTC.

The rearrangement uses TRBV7-2 and TRBJ1-2, with D perhaps TRBD1 (5 bases). From germline, CDR1 is SGHTA and CDR2 FQGNSA. V was cut by 5 bases and J by 12 bases, with 16 bases left in between. This CDR3 is built from 12 residues. In DNA, the CDR3 is TGTGCCAGCAGCCAATCGGGACTGGGGGACACCTTC. It encodes CASSQSGLGDTF.

The V gene is TRBV5-8, the J gene TRBJ1-5; D is unclear. The germline gives CDR1 SGHTS, CDR2 YDEGEE. This CDR3 is 14 amino acids long. The V and J ends lost 3 bases and 2 bases respectively, with 9 bases between them. The CDR3 nucleotides read TGTGCCAGCAGCTCCAGGAGGGGCAATCAGCCCCAGCATTTT. It translates to CASSSRRGNQPQHF.

The gene calls are TRBV28 and TRBJ2-3, with 9 bases fitting TRBD2. The junction had 6 bases not matched to a gene; V was cut back by 5 bases and J by 3 bases. The germline gives CDR1 MDHEN, CDR2 SYDVKM. The CDR3 covers 15 residues. The CDR3 DNA follows: TGTGCCAGCAGTAGGCTAGCGGGAACTACAGATACGCAGTATTTT. Amino acid sequence: CASSRLAGTTDTQYF.

In this sample, this clone turned up once. The chain couples TRBV19 to TRBJ1-5; no clear D. This CDR3 has 15 residues. CDR1 and CDR2 from the germline V gene are LNHDA and SQIVND (reference sequence). Trimming left V 6 bases short and J 4 bases short, with 16 bases between. This CDR3 reads CASRISDTMNQPQHF. The CDR3, as DNA: TGTGCCAGTAGAATTAGTGACACCATGAATCAGCCCCAGCATTTT.

The chain employs TRBV18 and TRBJ1-1; perhaps TRBD1 as D (6 bases). The CDR3 sequence is 17 residues long. Germline CDR1 KGHSH, CDR2 LQKENI. Deletions cut 3 bases from V and 2 bases from J, with 19 bases between. The CDR3 is CASSPGEWAGANTEAFF. CDR3 DNA: TGTGCCAGCTCACCTGGGGAGTGGGCAGGGGCAAACACTGAAGCTTTCTTT.

The rearrangement links TRBV7-9 to TRBJ1-4; D perhaps matches TRBD1 (5 bases). Trimming shortened V by 4 bases and J by 6 bases, and 18 bases separated the two germline ends. This CDR3 spans 16 amino acids. Germline loops: CDR1 SEHNR, CDR2 FQNEAQ (reference sequence). CDR3 DNA: TGTGCCAGCAGCTCGCCCCCTGGGGGAGGAGATGAAAAACTGTTTTTT. It specifies CASSSPPGGGDEKLFF.

V usage is TRBV6-5 and J usage is TRBJ2-3; no clear D. The germline CDR1 and CDR2 sequences are MNHEY and SVGAGI. Trimming shortened V by 4 bases and J by 4 bases, and 15 bases separated the two germline ends. The CDR3 runs 15 residues. The CDR3 region is CASSFKQNPPDTQYF. The CDR3 region has the DNA TGTGCCAGCAGTTTTAAACAGAACCCACCAGATACGCAGTATTTT.

This rearrangement joins TRBV5-1 to TRBJ1-4; 9 positions agree with TRBD1. The length of the CDR3 is 17 residues. Germline CDR1 and CDR2: SGHRS and YFSETQ. V shed 3 bases and J 6 bases; nucleotides not matched to a gene: 12. CDR3 DNA: TGCGCCAGCAGCTCACGAGGGGTGACAGGGGGAGATGAAAAACTGTTTTTT. Its protein is CASSSRGVTGGDEKLFF.

Written as DNA, the CDR3 is TGTGCCAGCAGCTCAGACTTGTCGAAAGGCTACACCTTC. Translated, it gives CASSSDLSKGYTF. The gene calls are TRBV5-5 and TRBJ1-2, with D unresolved. Trimming took 3 bases from V and 8 from J, leaving 14 bases between them. Germline CDR1 is SGHKS and CDR2 is YYEKEE (reference sequence). The CDR3 contains 13 residues.

The V call is TRBV6-5, the J call TRBJ2-7; 11 bases fit TRBD1. V lost 5 bases to trimming and J lost 11 bases; unmatched junction nucleotides: 11. CDR3 length: 14 amino acids. Germline loops: CDR1 MNHEY, CDR2 SVGAGI. Here the CDR3 DNA reads TGTGCCAGCAGTCACCCCGGGACAGGGGGTTCAGAGTACTTC. It specifies CASSHPGTGGSEYF.